This passage covers 30 T cell receptor beta chains from one sample sequenced in a study of immune cell composition in non-small cell lung cancer. The data were produced by immunoSEQ multiplex PCR, yet TCRdb's version contains in-frame clones alone and is incomplete. This sample has 3,000 to 4,500 clones, with more than 65% found just once. Normal lung sampling was at least 3 cm from the tumour, as distant as possible. The specimen was non-adjacent lung tissue. The receptor source for this set is a human donor with non-small cell lung cancer.

This clone was counted a few times. The V gene is TRBV13, the J gene TRBJ1-6, with 7 bases matching TRBD1. V shed 5 bases, J shed 8 bases, and the junction held 12 bases outside the gene matches. CDR1 is PRHDT, CDR2 FYEKMQ, per germline (reference sequence). The CDR3 is 16 residues long. The DNA of the CDR3 is TGTGCCAGCAGCCTTGATCGGACAGGCCGAGATTCACCCCTCCACTTT. As protein: CASSLDRTGRDSPLHF.

The CDR3: CASSDSDTYEQYF. In DNA, the CDR3 is TGTGCCAGCAGTGACTCAGATACCTACGAGCAGTACTTC. The V and J genes are TRBV6-1 and TRBJ2-7; D uncertain. V was trimmed by 3 bases and J by 2 bases, leaving 8 bases between them. The CDR3 totals 13 residues. Germline lookup yields CDR1 MNHNS and CDR2 SASEGT.

V usage is TRBV10-1 and J usage is TRBJ2-7, with TRBD1 matching 8 bases. Germline V gene sequence: CDR1 WNHNN, CDR2 SYGVQD (reference sequence). Trimming at V came to 3 bases and at J to 2 bases, leaving 3 bases not matched to a gene. The CDR3 is made up of 14 amino acids. The CDR3 sequence is CASSEPDRAYEQYF. CDR3 nucleotides: TGCGCCAGCAGTGAACCGGACAGGGCCTACGAGCAGTACTTC.

Written as DNA, the CDR3 is TGTGCCAGCAGCTCTTCCTCCTACGAGCAGTACTTC. Its translation: CASSSSSYEQYF. This sequence joins TRBV7-2 and TRBJ2-7; no clear D. The CDR3 has 12 residues. Trimming shortened V by 4 bases and J by 0 bases, and 4 bases separated the two germline ends. Germline V gene lookup returns CDR1 SGHTA and CDR2 FQGNSA.

The chain couples TRBV5-4 to TRBJ2-1; TRBD1 agrees at 7 bases. The CDR3 has 15 residues. Germline values: CDR1 SGHNT, CDR2 YYREEE (reference sequence). J gave up 4 bases and V 0 bases, and 4 bases lay outside the gene matches. CDR3 sequence: CASSLAGQLYNEQFF. The CDR3, as DNA: TGTGCCAGCAGCTTGGCGGGACAGCTTTACAATGAGCAGTTCTTC.

About this clone: Relative to the germline gene, one junction end is altered; a read error may explain this. The rearrangement uses TRBV2 and TRBJ1-6; 8 positions match TRBD1. The CDR3 totals 16 residues. Germline CDR1 SNHLY, CDR2 FYNNEI. CDR3 coding DNA: TGTGCCAGCAGGGAAGGGACAGGAACTTATAATTCACCCCTCCACTTT. The encoded protein is CASREGTGTYNSPLHF.

This clone was found a few times. The chain uses TRBV2 and TRBJ1-3; 8 bases match TRBD1. V shed 4 bases and J 3 bases; nucleotides not matched to a gene: 8. This CDR3 has 16 amino acids. CDR1 SNHLY and CDR2 FYNNEI come from the germline V gene. CDR3 protein: CASSGLQGARGNTIYF. CDR3 in DNA: TGTGCCAGCAGTGGACTTCAGGGGGCTCGTGGAAACACCATATATTTT.

J is TRBJ2-7 and V is TRBV5-5, with a weak D call TRBD1 (6 bases). CDR1 SGHKS and CDR2 YYEKEE come from the germline V gene (reference sequence). The CDR3 spans 16 residues. The V and J ends lost 0 bases and 7 bases respectively, with 20 bases between them. The DNA of the CDR3 is TGTGCCAGCAGCTTGGATAGTGGGGGCGTTTCCAGGGAGCAGTACTTC. Translated: CASSLDSGGVSREQYF.

The chain joins TRBV5-5 to TRBJ1-6; tentatively, D is TRBD1 (5 bases). The CDR3 sequence is 18 residues long. The ends were cut back, 0 bases at V and 6 bases at J, with 19 bases in the middle. Germline V gives CDR1 SGHKS, CDR2 YYEKEE (reference sequence). CDR3 amino acids: CASSLEGTGGLSNSPLHF. CDR3 nucleotide sequence: TGTGCCAGCAGCTTGGAAGGCACGGGGGGTTTAAGTAATTCACCCCTCCACTTT.

This clone was counted only a few times. J is TRBJ1-3 and V is TRBV7-9; D unclear. The germline gives CDR1 SEHNR, CDR2 FQNEAQ (reference sequence). The CDR3 sequence is 12 residues long. Trimming shortened V by 5 bases and J by 14 bases, and 16 bases separated the two germline ends. Written as DNA, the CDR3 is TGTGCCAGCAGCCGGACTTTCCAAGATCTATATTTT. It yields the protein CASSRTFQDLYF.

The rearrangement links TRBV5-1 to TRBJ2-3, with a possible D match to TRBD2 (5 bases). The germline V and J ends were trimmed by 5 bases and 4 bases, with 17 bases remaining between them. This CDR3 has 15 residues. Germline values: CDR1 SGHRS, CDR2 YFSETQ. CDR3 coding DNA: TGCGCCAGCAGTGTCAGCGGTCTCGTCCCAGATACGCAGTATTTT. It translates to CASSVSGLVPDTQYF.

The chain joins TRBV5-1 to TRBJ2-7; D not certain. V lost 0 bases and J lost 3, with 13 bases in between. This CDR3 spans 15 amino acids. Germline V gene lookup returns CDR1 SGHRS and CDR2 YFSETQ. In nucleotides, the CDR3 is TGCGCCAGCAGCTTGGTCGGTCGTGGAGACTACGAGCAGTACTTC. Amino acid sequence: CASSLVGRGDYEQYF.

The chain uses TRBV19 and TRBJ2-1, with D possibly TRBD1 on 6 matching bases. CDR1 and CDR2 from the germline V gene are LNHDA and SQIVND (reference sequence). The V end was cut by 4 bases, the J end by 0 bases, with 16 bases between. This CDR3 contains 17 residues. CDR3 residues: CASSKHGTPSSYNEQFF. CDR3 in DNA: TGTGCCAGTAGTAAACACGGGACACCGAGCTCCTACAATGAGCAGTTCTTC.

The chain recombines TRBV15 with TRBJ2-3, with 9 positions matching TRBD2. Germline CDR1 LNHNV, CDR2 YYDKDF (reference sequence). The CDR3 has 17 amino acids. Trimming removed 0 bases from V and 4 bases from J; junction bases left unmatched: 8. CDR3 nucleotides: TGTGCCACCAGCAGAGATCGGGGCGGGAGGGCCTCAGATACGCAGTATTTT. This translates into CATSRDRGGRASDTQYF.

V and J are TRBV11-2 and TRBJ2-2, with TRBD2 matching 7 bases. Germline CDR1 is SGHAT and CDR2 is FQNNGV. J gave up 5 bases and V 5 bases, and 14 bases lay outside the gene matches. The CDR3 spans 17 residues. The chain's CDR3 is CASSPVPRGVLTGELFF. The DNA of the CDR3 is TGTGCCAGCAGCCCCGTTCCCCGGGGGGTTCTTACCGGGGAGCTGTTTTTT.

In its sample, this clone was seen a few times. The V gene is TRBV9, the J gene TRBJ2-7; no clear D gene. The V and J ends lost 4 bases and 7 bases respectively, with 15 bases between them. Germline values: CDR1 SGDLS, CDR2 YYNGEE. The CDR3 length is 13 residues. The CDR3 nucleotides are TGTGCCAGCAGCCCCACGAGCCCGGGTGAGCAGTACTTC. Its translation is CASSPTSPGEQYF. Using reference TRBV9 and TRBJ2-7 for the parts outside the CDR3, the full variable domain is DSGVTQTPKHLITATGQRVTLRCSPRSGDLSVYWYQQSLDQGLQFLIQYYNGEERAKGNILERFSAQQFPDLHSELNLSSLELGDSALYFCASSPTSPGEQYFGPGTRLTVT.

J is TRBJ2-5 and V is TRBV10-2, with 8 bases fitting TRBD2. The CDR3 runs 13 residues. In germline, CDR1 is WSHSY, CDR2 SAAADI. After removal of 6 bases from V and 2 bases from J, the junction contained 2 bases not matched to a gene. The CDR3 protein is CASRTGGQETQYF. The CDR3 DNA reads as TGCGCCAGCAGAACGGGGGGGCAAGAGACCCAGTACTTC.

The rearrangement uses TRBV7-2 and TRBJ2-2, with 8 bases lining up with TRBD1. Germline CDR1 reads SGHTA; CDR2 reads FQGNSA. This CDR3 has 14 residues. V was clipped by 4 bases and J by 5 bases; unmatched bases: 3. CDR3 coding DNA: TGTGCCAGCAGCTATCGGACAGGGACCGGGGAGCTGTTTTTT. Its protein is CASSYRTGTGELFF. Based on the CDR3 plus reference TRBV7-2 and TRBJ2-2, the full variable domain is GAGVSQSPSNKVTEKGKDVELRCDPISGHTALYWYRQSLGQGLEFLIYFQGNSAPDKSGLPSDRFSAERTGGSVSTLTIQRTQQEDSAVYLCASSYRTGTGELFFGEGSRLTVL.

The V and J genes are TRBV27 and TRBJ2-6, with 11 bases matching TRBD1. Looked up from germline, CDR1 is MNHEY and CDR2 is SMNVEV (reference sequence). V dropped 3 bases and J dropped 0; count of bases not matched to a gene: 13. The CDR3 runs 21 residues. CDR3 DNA: TGTGCCAGCAGTTTTAACGGTGTCAGGGGACAGGGGGTCTCTGGGGCCAACGTCCTGACTTTC. It encodes CASSFNGVRGQGVSGANVLTF.

The J gene is TRBJ2-3, the V gene TRBV6-6; possible D gene TRBD2, 5 bases. This CDR3 is 15 amino acids long. The germline V and J ends were trimmed by 2 bases and 6 bases, with 15 bases remaining between them. Germline CDR1 MNHNY, CDR2 SVGAGI (reference sequence). The CDR3 DNA sequence: TGTGCCAGCAGTTACAGAGCGGAGACGGGGGATACGCAGTATTTT. This translates into CASSYRAETGDTQYF.

The chain has TRBV6-1 and TRBJ1-4; 10 nucleotides line up with TRBD1. Trimming at V came to 6 bases and at J to 4 bases, leaving 2 bases not matched to a gene. The CDR3 is 14 residues long. Germline assignment: CDR1 MNHNS and CDR2 SASEGT. DNA of the CDR3: TGTGCCAGCAGGGACAGGGGGAGTAATGAAAAACTGTTTTTT. This codes for CASRDRGSNEKLFF.

The chain carries TRBV5-1 and TRBJ2-1, with 9 bases aligning to TRBD1. J was trimmed by 6 bases and V by 4 bases; bases with no gene match: 8. This CDR3 comprises 15 residues. Germline V CDR1 and CDR2: SGHRS, YFSETQ. CDR3 nucleotides: TGCGCCAGCAGCATGGGACAGGGTCTCCGCAATGAGCAGTTCTTC. This translates into CASSMGQGLRNEQFF.

The chain has TRBV7-9 and TRBJ1-1; D gene unclear. There are 14 residues in the CDR3. V shed 3 bases and J shed 7 bases, with 15 bases lying between them. CDR1 SEHNR and CDR2 FQNEAQ come from the germline V gene (reference sequence). The CDR3 DNA sequence: TGTGCCAGCAGCTTTGCCCGACCGAGGGATGAAGCTTTCTTT. This codes for CASSFARPRDEAFF.

The CDR3 reads CASSYRLSENEQYF. For the CDR3, the DNA is TGTGCCAGCAGTTACCGGTTGAGTGAAAACGAGCAGTACTTC. The chain couples TRBV6-6 to TRBJ2-7; D gene ambiguous. The CDR3 has 14 amino acids. CDR1 is MNHNY and CDR2 is SVGAGI in the germline V gene (reference sequence). The V end lost 2 bases, the J end lost 5 bases, and 13 bases lay between the germline ends.

The chain recombines TRBV15 with TRBJ1-3; a possible D gene is TRBD1 (5 bases). V was pared by 7 bases and J by 3 bases, with 16 bases between. CDR3 length equals 15 residues. Germline CDR1 and CDR2: LNHNV and YYDKDF (reference sequence). CDR3 sequence: CATTPHRLGGNTIYF. The DNA for the CDR3 is TGTGCCACCACCCCCCACAGGCTGGGTGGAAACACCATATATTTT.

The V gene is TRBV15, the J gene TRBJ1-1, with a possible D match to TRBD1 (6 bases). The germline V gene encodes CDR1 LNHNV and CDR2 YYDKDF (reference sequence). Trimming stripped 0 bases from V and 11 bases from J, with 16 bases between. The CDR3 is 14 amino acids. The CDR3 coding sequence is TGTGCCACCAGCAGAGATTACAACAGGGAGTCGGCTTTCTTT. This codes for CATSRDYNRESAFF.

The chain recombines TRBV6-6 with TRBJ1-6, with unresolved D. Germline CDR1 and CDR2: MNHNY and SVGAGI (reference sequence). The CDR3 sequence is 13 residues long. The V and J ends lost 7 bases and 12 bases respectively, with 16 bases between them. CDR3 amino acids: CASNRAPREPLHF. The CDR3 DNA reads TGTGCCAGCAACCGGGCCCCGCGGGAACCCCTCCACTTT.

The chain has TRBV7-2 and TRBJ2-7; TRBD1 might be the D (5 bases). V lost 1 base and J 6 bases, leaving 7 bases between the germline ends. CDR3 length: 12 residues. Germline values: CDR1 SGHTA, CDR2 FQGNSA. The CDR3 DNA follows: TGTGCCAGCAGCTTAGGGGGCAGCGAGCAGTACTTC. Its translation is CASSLGGSEQYF.

This chain connects TRBV7-8 to TRBJ2-2; a possible D gene is TRBD2 (5 bases). V lost 1 base and J lost 0, with 21 bases in between. Germline CDR1 is SGHVS and CDR2 is FQNEAQ. The CDR3 contains 20 residues. CDR3 protein: CASSLVSRHSLGANTGELFF. CDR3 DNA sequence: TGTGCCAGCAGCTTAGTGTCGCGGCACTCCCTCGGGGCGAACACCGGGGAGCTGTTTTTT. Together with reference TRBV7-8 and TRBJ2-2, the CDR3 gives the full variable domain: GAGVSQSPRYKVAKRGQDVALRCDPISGHVSLFWYQQALGQGPEFLTYFQNEAQLDKSGLPSDRFFAERPEGSVSTLKIQRTQQEDSAVYLCASSLVSRHSLGANTGELFFGEGSRLTVL.

This clone showed up just once. This chain links TRBV19 with TRBJ2-3; 9 bases match TRBD1. The CDR3 spans 14 residues. Germline CDR1 is LNHDA and CDR2 is SQIVND (reference sequence). V was clipped by 2 bases and J by 5 bases; unmatched bases: 2. The CDR3 DNA sequence: TGTGCCAGTAGTATACGGGGACAGGGAGATACGCAGTATTTT. Translating gives CASSIRGQGDTQYF.